Listed below are T cell receptor beta chains from one sample, sequenced in a study of human T cells and chemical hapten exposure. TCRdb fed the RACE reads into MiXCR, producing one record per CDR3 protein. The profile shows just under 350,000 distinct CDR3 sequences, around 7% of them singletons. Sequenced material: whole blood, taken in connection with sensitization to the hapten diphenylcyclopropenone (DPC). These receptors all stem from a woman under 30 with alopecia areata. Some clones in this sample may be carry-over from other donors' samples. CDR3s include the opening cysteine and the closing phenylalanine or tryptophan. Fields, in order: J gene, D gene, V gene, clone size, CDR3 DNA, CDR3 protein. The D gene is left open where the match is weak. Where a row states a size, it is once, few, many or the class of an expanded clone; other rows omit it.

>TRBJ1-1|TRBD1|TRBV12-5|many
TGTGCTAGTGGTTTGGTAACAGGGGGCGTGGAGGAAGCTTTCTTT
CASGLVTGGVEEAFF
>TRBJ2-5|TRBD1|TRBV4-2|many
TGTGCCAGCAGCCAAGATCCTGGAGACAGGGGATGGGGAGAGACCCAGTACTTC
CASSQDPGDRGWGETQYF
>TRBJ1-2|.|TRBV3-1|many
TGTGCCAGCAGCCAGGACGCATCGAACTATGGCTACACCTTC
CASSQDASNYGYTF
>TRBJ1-2|.|TRBV4-3|few
TGCGCCAGCAGCCAAGATATTGTGGTAGGCTATGGCTACACCTTC
CASSQDIVVGYGYTF
>TRBJ2-1|TRBD2|TRBV12-3/TRBV12-4|many
TGTGCCAGCAATAGCGGGGGAGTCTACAATGAGCAGTTCTTC
CASNSGGVYNEQFF
>TRBJ1-1|.|TRBV6-6|.
TGTGCCAGCAGGCAGGGCAGGGCGGAGAACACTGAAGCTTTCTTT
CASRQGRAENTEAFF
>TRBJ2-1|.|TRBV3-1|.
TGTGCCAGCAGCCGACGGGGTCTGGAGGCCTACAATGAGCAGTTCTTC
CASSRRGLEAYNEQFF
>TRBJ1-6|.|TRBV12-3/TRBV12-4|.
TGTGCCAGCAGCCAAAAAGCCGCACCAGGGAGTCTCTATAATTCACCCCTCCACTTT
CASSQKAAPGSLYNSPLHF
>TRBJ1-2|TRBD1|TRBV7-2|.
TGTGCCAGCAGCTCAAGTGGGACAGTTAACTATGGCTACACCTTC
CASSSSGTVNYGYTF
>TRBJ1-1|.|TRBV18|many
TGTGCCAGCTCACCACCGAGTGACTCCATGAGGGGTGAAGCTTTCTTT
CASSPPSDSMRGEAFF
>TRBJ2-5|.|TRBV18|few
TGTGCCAGCTCACGTCTGATCCAAGAGACCCAGTACTTC
CASSRLIQETQYF
>TRBJ1-1|.|TRBV6-6|.
TGTGCCAGCAGCGTGCGGGGGTCCCCTGAAGCTTTCTTT
CASSVRGSPEAFF
>TRBJ2-1|.|TRBV24-1|.
TGTGCCACCAGTGATACGACAGCGGAATACAATGAGCAGTTCTTC
CATSDTTAEYNEQFF
>TRBJ2-1|TRBD1|TRBV5-1|.
TGCGCCAGCAGTCAACCCCGGGGACAGGGGACGAGTGAGCAGTTCTTC
CASSQPRGQGTSEQFF
>TRBJ2-7|.|TRBV11-3|few
TGTGCCAGCAGCCTCCAGACAGGCCACGAGCAGTACTTC
CASSLQTGHEQYF
>TRBJ2-3|.|TRBV29-1|many
TGCAGCGTTGAAGATAGGTTTGCTCCTAGCACAGATACGCAGTATTTT
CSVEDRFAPSTDTQYF
>TRBJ2-1|TRBD2|TRBV12-3/TRBV12-4|many
TGTGCCAGCAGTTTGCTAGCGGTTCACAATGAGCAGTTCTTC
CASSLLAVHNEQFF
>TRBJ1-1|.|TRBV20-1|.
TGCAGTGCTAGAGATGTGTGGAGGGGCGTGACTGAAGCTTTCTTT
CSARDVWRGVTEAFF
>TRBJ2-7|TRBD2|TRBV4-1|many
TGCGCCAGCAGCCCCCGGACTAGCGGGGGCCCGTTAAGGGTGGAGCAGTACTTC
CASSPRTSGGPLRVEQYF
>TRBJ2-2|TRBD1|TRBV5-1|few
TGCGCCAGCTACCCACGGAGACAGGGTCCAAACACCGGGGAGCTGTTTTTT
CASYPRRQGPNTGELFF
>TRBJ1-2|TRBD1|TRBV4-1|few
TGCGCCAGCAGCCAATGGGACAGGGGGAGCCCCTATGGCTACACCTTC
CASSQWDRGSPYGYTF
>TRBJ2-1|.|TRBV4-3|few
TGCGCCAGCAGCCAAGATGTTGGGCGGCATGAGCAGTTCTTC
CASSQDVGRHEQFF
>TRBJ1-2|.|TRBV6-6|many
TGTGCCAGCAGTTACTCGAAGTCGGAAAACTATGGCTACACCTTC
CASSYSKSENYGYTF
>TRBJ2-2|.|TRBV12-3/TRBV12-4|few
TGTGCCAGCAGCACAGGATCCGCGAACACCGGGGAGCTGTTTTTT
CASSTGSANTGELFF
>TRBJ2-7|TRBD1|TRBV10-3|many
TGTGCCATCAGTGAAGCTGCCGGACAGGGTAGCTCCTACGAGCAGTACTTC
CAISEAAGQGSSYEQYF
>TRBJ1-1|.|TRBV6-5|few
TGTGCCAGCAGTTACTCGAAGAGGGGAACTGAAGCTTTCTTT
CASSYSKRGTEAFF
>TRBJ1-1|.|TRBV7-8|few
TGTGCCAGCAGCTTAGACACGGGGGTTTGGGCTGAAGCTTTCTTT
CASSLDTGVWAEAFF
>TRBJ2-6|.|TRBV7-6|many
TGTGCCAGCAGCTTAGGGACTCCGTGGAGCTCTGGGGCCAACGTCCTGACTTTC
CASSLGTPWSSGANVLTF
>TRBJ1-5|.|TRBV7-8|.
TGTGCCAGCAGCTTAGCGTTGAGTCGAGCTAGCAATCAGCCCCAGCATTTT
CASSLALSRASNQPQHF
>TRBJ2-2|.|TRBV9|many
TGTGCCAGCAGCGTAGCGGGACAATGGAACGGGGAGCTGTTTTTT
CASSVAGQWNGELFF
>TRBJ2-7|TRBD1|TRBV20-1|many
TGCAGTGCTAGAGATCCACAGGGGCCCGGGCAGTACTTC
CSARDPQGPGQYF
>TRBJ1-2|.|TRBV6-5|.
TGTGCCAGCAGTTATTCCGCCGGTCTCTATGGCTACACCTTC
CASSYSAGLYGYTF
>TRBJ2-7|.|TRBV7-2|many
TGTGCCAGCAGCTTAGTCGGGGGCCCTGCCCGGGAGCAGTACTTC
CASSLVGGPAREQYF
>TRBJ2-1|TRBD1|TRBV4-3|many
TGCGCCAGCAGCCAAGATCCCAGGGGGAGTCTATACAATGAGCAGTTCTTC
CASSQDPRGSLYNEQFF
>TRBJ2-7|.|TRBV20-1|many
TGCAGTGCTAGAGATGGGGATCGAGGAGAGAACTACGAGCAGTACTTC
CSARDGDRGENYEQYF
>TRBJ1-2|TRBD1|TRBV27|.
TGTGCCAGCAGTCCCCAGACAGGGGAGGCGGTTAACTATGGCTACACCTTC
CASSPQTGEAVNYGYTF
>TRBJ2-7|.|TRBV28|few
TGTGCCAGCAGTTTCAGGTTATCGTTGAAGGGGAGCTCCTACGAGCAGTACTTC
CASSFRLSLKGSSYEQYF
>TRBJ1-2|TRBD1|TRBV6-1|.
TGTGCCAGCAGTGGACAGGGGTTTTCCAGTGGCTACACCTTC
CASSGQGFSSGYTF
>TRBJ2-3|.|TRBV28|few
TGTGCCAGCAGTTTAAATATGGGCGGCCAGAGCACAGATACGCAGTATTTT
CASSLNMGGQSTDTQYF
>TRBJ1-2|.|TRBV6-5|few
TGTGCCAGCCGCCCCAGGGATAACTATGGCTACACCTTC
CASRPRDNYGYTF
>TRBJ2-6|.|TRBV4-2|few
TGTGCCAGCAGCCAAGATAAGGGAGATGGGGTCCTGACTTTC
CASSQDKGDGVLTF
>TRBJ2-7|.|TRBV5-1|many
TGCGCCAGCAGCTTGGACAGGGTGACATCCTACGAGCAGTACTTC
CASSLDRVTSYEQYF
>TRBJ2-5|TRBD1|TRBV5-6|.
TGTGCCAGCAGCGAACAGGGGGCAGGAGAGACCCAGTACTTC
CASSEQGAGETQYF
>TRBJ2-2|.|TRBV5-6|many
TGTGCCAGCAGCTTGCCCGGGGGGCGGACCGGGGAGCTGTTTTTT
CASSLPGGRTGELFF
>TRBJ1-1|.|TRBV6-5|few
TGTGCCAGCAGTTACTTCACGCATACGACGGGGAACACTGAAGCTTTCTTT
CASSYFTHTTGNTEAFF
>TRBJ1-1|.|TRBV6-2/TRBV6-3|once
TGTGCCAGCAGTTACCATGGGACACCAACCCGGAACACTGAAGCTTTCTTT
CASSYHGTPTRNTEAFF
>TRBJ2-7|.|TRBV20-1|many
TGCAGTGCAAAAGGGGGAGACCCCTACGAGCAGTACTTC
CSAKGGDPYEQYF
>TRBJ2-2|.|TRBV5-1|.
TGCGCCAGCAGCTTGTCGGGGGCGTCCGGGGAGCTGTTTTTT
CASSLSGASGELFF
>TRBJ2-3|.|TRBV7-9|few
TGTGCCAGCAGCTTAACGCTAGCTACAGATACGCAGTATTTT
CASSLTLATDTQYF
>TRBJ1-2|TRBD1|TRBV10-3|few
TGTGCCATCAGTGGCTACTCCGGGACAGGGGGGAATGGCTACACCTTC
CAISGYSGTGGNGYTF
>TRBJ1-1|.|TRBV7-2|.
TGTGCCAGCAGCTGGGGGTGGGGCGAAGCTTTCTTT
CASSWGWGEAFF
>TRBJ2-1|TRBD2|TRBV20-1|few
TGCAGTGCTAGAATGGCTAGCGGGTACAATGAGCAGTTCTTC
CSARMASGYNEQFF
>TRBJ1-1|.|TRBV29-1|many
TGCAGCGTTGAAGGCGGAGTCACTGAAGCTTTCTTT
CSVEGGVTEAFF
>TRBJ1-5|.|TRBV5-5|many
TGTGCCAGCAGCCCCTGGGGATTCGGTCAGCCCCAGCATTTT
CASSPWGFGQPQHF
>TRBJ2-5|.|TRBV5-6|few
TGTGCCAGCAGCTTCAGGGCCCAAGAGACCCAGTACTTC
CASSFRAQETQYF
>TRBJ1-1|.|TRBV6-2/TRBV6-3|.
TGTGCCAGCAGTTCGACTGAGGCCGAAGCTTTCTTT
CASSSTEAEAFF
>TRBJ2-3|TRBD1|TRBV11-2|few
TGTGCCAGCAGCTACGGGACAGGGTTAGATACGCAGTATTTT
CASSYGTGLDTQYF
>TRBJ1-1|.|TRBV5-6|many
TGTGCCAGCAGCTTGTTGGACAGCTTTAACATGAACACTGAAGCTTTCTTT
CASSLLDSFNMNTEAFF
>TRBJ2-7|TRBD2|TRBV6-6|few
TGTGCCAGCAGTTATCGGCGGGGGGGCTTGGAGCAGTACTTC
CASSYRRGGLEQYF